The sequence of this TCR beta chain was determined in a study of response to subunit inactivated influenza vaccine. Study results and caveats: Authors suggested seasonal influenza vaccinations each recruit few new T cells.

TCRdb itself ran the RT-PCR reads through MiXCR, one entry per CDR3 protein. The repertoire holds hundreds of thousands of distinct CDR3 sequences, with 12% to 15% as singletons. With 5 bases clipped from V and 2 bases from J, the junction kept 10 bases outside the gene matches. This CDR3 region has 18 residues. Germline V gene data show CDR1 as KGHDR and CDR2 as SFDVKD. This clonotype was detected a few times. Its specificity is not known. The origin of this receptor is a man between 50 and 59 years old who received an inactivated influenza vaccine. The genes are TRBV24-1 and TRBJ2-1; TRBD2 agrees at 11 bases. The sample was PBMCs from blood, taken 14 to 15 days before vaccination. CDR3 residues: CATSGATSGTIPYNEQFF. The CDR3 coding sequence is TGTGCCACCAGTGGGGCGACTAGCGGGACCATTCCCTACAATGAGCAGTTCTTC.